The entry that follows covers one TCR beta chain sequence. Its target is unknown. This entry comes from a study of shared clonotypes between healthy human individuals. Sequencing was performed with immunoSEQ multiplex PCR; in TCRdb, only in-frame clones are kept and a portion is missing. The sample lists roughly 500,000 clones, around four fifths seen once, with 12% in the top ten. Germline V CDR1 and CDR2: SGDLS, YYNGEE. CDR3 size: 16 residues. Trimming removed 0 bases at V and 0 bases at J, with 13 bases between. Study results and caveats: Clonotype sharing among donors likely depends on sequencing depth.

This TCR was sampled from a woman aged 40 to 50 in good health. Some clones in this sample may be carry-over from other donors' samples. This chain connects TRBV9 to TRBJ2-7; D not resolved. Sequencing was done on a sample of PBMCs. CDR3 DNA sequence: TGTGCCAGCAGCGTAGCTATCGCGGCCAGCTCCTACGAGCAGTACTTC. This sequence encodes CASSVAIAASSYEQYF. Looking up the rest from reference TRBV9 and TRBJ2-7 gives the full variable domain: DSGVTQTPKHLITATGQRVTLRCSPRSGDLSVYWYQQSLDQGLQFLIQYYNGEERAKGNILERFSAQQFPDLHSELNLSSLELGDSALYFCASSVAIAASSYEQYFGPGTRLTVT.